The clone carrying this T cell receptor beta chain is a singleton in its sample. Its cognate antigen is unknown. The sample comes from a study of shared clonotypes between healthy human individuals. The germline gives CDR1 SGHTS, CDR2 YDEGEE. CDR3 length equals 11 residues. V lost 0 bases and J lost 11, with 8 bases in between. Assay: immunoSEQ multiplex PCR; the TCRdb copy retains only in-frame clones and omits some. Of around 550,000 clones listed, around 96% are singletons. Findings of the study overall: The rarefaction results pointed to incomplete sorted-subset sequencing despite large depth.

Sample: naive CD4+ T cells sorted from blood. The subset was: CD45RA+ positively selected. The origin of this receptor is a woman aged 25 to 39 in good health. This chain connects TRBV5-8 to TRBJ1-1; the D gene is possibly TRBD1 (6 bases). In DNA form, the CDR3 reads TGTGCCAGCAGCTTGGTAACAGGGGCTTTCTTT. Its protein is CASSLVTGAFF.